This T cell receptor beta chain is from a study of T-cell memory formation after mild COVID-19. One entry per CDR3 protein, called by TCRdb with MiXCR from the 5' RACE reads. Among 350,000 to 400,000 distinct CDR3 sequences, approximately 15% were seen once, and the ten largest hold 22%. This clonotype was seen a handful of times. This TCR came from a man younger than 35 who had mild COVID-19 (a few samples of this study predate the infection). Cell type and time point are not known. Source material: PBMCs or a T cell subset sorted from them (not recorded which).

CDR3 protein: CASSPGQINQPQHF. The CDR3 bases are TGTGCCAGCAGCCCGGGACAGATCAATCAGCCCCAGCATTTT. The rearrangement uses TRBV4-2 and TRBJ1-5, with TRBD1 matching 7 bases. This CDR3 is built from 14 residues. Unmatched junction bases numbered 3, after V lost 4 bases and J lost 3 bases. Germline CDR1 LGHNA, CDR2 YNFKEQ.